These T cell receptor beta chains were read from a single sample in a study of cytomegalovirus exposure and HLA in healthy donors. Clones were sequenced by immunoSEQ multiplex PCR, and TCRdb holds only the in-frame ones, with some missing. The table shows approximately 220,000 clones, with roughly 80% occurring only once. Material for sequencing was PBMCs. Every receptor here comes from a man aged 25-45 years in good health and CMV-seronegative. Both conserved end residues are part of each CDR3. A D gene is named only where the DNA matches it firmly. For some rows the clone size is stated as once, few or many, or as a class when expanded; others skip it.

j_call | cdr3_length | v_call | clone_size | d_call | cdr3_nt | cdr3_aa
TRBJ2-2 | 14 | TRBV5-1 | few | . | TGCGCCAGCAGCTTACGCGGGATCACCGGGGAGCTGTTTTTT | CASSLRGITGELFF
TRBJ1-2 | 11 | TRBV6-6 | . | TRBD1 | TGTGCCAGCAGAACAGGGGAAGGCTACACCTTC | CASRTGEGYTF
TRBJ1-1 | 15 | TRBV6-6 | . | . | TGTGCCAGCAGCTCCCCGGGGGGGGTGAACACTGAAGCTTTCTTT | CASSSPGGVNTEAFF
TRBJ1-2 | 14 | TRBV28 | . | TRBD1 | TGTGCCAGCAGAGGAACAGGGGCCCGTAGGGGCTACACCTTC | CASRGTGARRGYTF
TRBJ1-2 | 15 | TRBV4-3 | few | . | TGCGCCAGCAGCCAATTTCGGACAGTTAACTATGGCTACACCTTC | CASSQFRTVNYGYTF
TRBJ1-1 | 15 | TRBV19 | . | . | TGTGCCACACAACGCGGGGGGCTCATGAACACTGAAGCTTTCTTT | CATQRGGLMNTEAFF
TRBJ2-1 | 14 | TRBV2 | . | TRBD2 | TGTGCCAGTGTAGCGGGTTACTCCTACAATGAGCAGTTCTTC | CASVAGYSYNEQFF
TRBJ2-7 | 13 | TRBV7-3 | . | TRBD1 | TGTGCCAGCAGCTTGGACAGGGCCTACGAGCAGTACTTC | CASSLDRAYEQYF
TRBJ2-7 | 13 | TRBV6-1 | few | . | TGTGCCAGCAGGGCGGGGGCCGGCTACGAGCAGTACTTC | CASRAGAGYEQYF
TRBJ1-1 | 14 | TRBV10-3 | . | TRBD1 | TGTGCCATCAGTGAGAGGACAGGGCCACCTGAAGCTTTCTTT | CAISERTGPPEAFF
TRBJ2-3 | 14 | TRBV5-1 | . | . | TGCGCCAGCAGCCTGGACTGGAGCACAGATACGCAGTATTTT | CASSLDWSTDTQYF
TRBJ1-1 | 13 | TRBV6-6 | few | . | TGTGCCAGCAGTTACAGGGGGGGGTCTGAAGCTTTCTTT | CASSYRGGSEAFF
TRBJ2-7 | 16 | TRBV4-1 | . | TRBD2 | TGCGCCAGCAGCCAAGATGAGACTAGCGTAGAAAACGAGCAGTACTTC | CASSQDETSVENEQYF
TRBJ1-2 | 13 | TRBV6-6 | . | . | TGTGCCAGCAGTCTACCCGGGGTCTATGGCTACACCTTC | CASSLPGVYGYTF
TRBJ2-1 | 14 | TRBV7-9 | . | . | TGTGCCAGCAGCTTTGGGGGCCTCTCAAACGAGCAGTTCTTC | CASSFGGLSNEQFF
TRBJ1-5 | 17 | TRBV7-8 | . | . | TGTGCCAGCAGCTTAGCCGTCGTACAGGGTGGGTATCAGCCCCAGCATTTT | CASSLAVVQGGYQPQHF